Here is one T cell receptor (beta chain) with its context. The sample originates from a study of resident and recirculating memory T cells in vitiligo. Patients who had received treatment within the previous three months were excluded. The CDR3 runs to 16 residues. Germline CDR1 and CDR2: LGHNA and YSLEER. The germline V and J ends were trimmed by 0 bases and 10 bases, with 21 bases remaining between them. The protocol was immunoSEQ multiplex PCR, while the TCRdb copy is restricted to in-frame clones and leaves out a portion. Of roughly 76,000 clones in the sample, roughly 90% were seen once. This rearrangement joins TRBV4-3 to TRBJ1-2; D not certain. The sample taken for sequencing was blood. The receptor was derived from a male donor with vitiligo. The CDR3 loop is CASSQERRADFFDYTF. CDR3 DNA sequence: TGCGCCAGCAGCCAAGAAAGGAGGGCAGATTTTTTCGACTACACCTTC.